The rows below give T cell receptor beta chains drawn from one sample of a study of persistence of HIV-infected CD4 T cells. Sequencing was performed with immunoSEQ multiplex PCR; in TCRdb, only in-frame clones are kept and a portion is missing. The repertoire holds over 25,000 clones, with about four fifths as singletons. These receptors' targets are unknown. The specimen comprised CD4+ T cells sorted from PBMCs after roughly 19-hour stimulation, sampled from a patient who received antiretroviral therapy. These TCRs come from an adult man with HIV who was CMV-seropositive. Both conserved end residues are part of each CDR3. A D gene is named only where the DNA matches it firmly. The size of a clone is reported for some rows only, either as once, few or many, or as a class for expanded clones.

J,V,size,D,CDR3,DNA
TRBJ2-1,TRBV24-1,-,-,CATSDVVGRARADNEQFF,TGTGCCACCAGTGATGTTGTGGGCAGGGCCAGGGCCGACAATGAGCAGTTCTTC
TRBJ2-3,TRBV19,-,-,CASSRPRGGTDTQYF,TGTGCCAGTAGTAGGCCCAGGGGCGGCACAGATACGCAGTATTTT
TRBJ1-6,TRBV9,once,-,CASSVVENSPLHF,TGTGCCAGCAGCGTAGTGGAGAATTCACCCCTCCACTTT
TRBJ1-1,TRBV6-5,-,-,CASSRSDTEAFF,TGTGCCAGCAGTAGGAGCGACACTGAAGCTTTCTTT
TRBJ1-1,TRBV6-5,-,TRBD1,CASRGRDRLNTEAFF,TGTGCCAGCAGAGGTAGGGACAGGCTAAACACTGAAGCTTTCTTT
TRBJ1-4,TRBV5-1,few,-,CASSLMSDTFTNEKLFF,TGCGCCAGCAGCTTGATGTCAGATACATTTACTAATGAAAAACTGTTTTTT
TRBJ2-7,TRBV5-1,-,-,CASSLGPGDEQYF,TGCGCCAGCAGCTTGGGGCCCGGGGACGAGCAGTACTTC
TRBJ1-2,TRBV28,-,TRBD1,CASSRQGSGGYTF,TGTGCCAGCAGTCGACAGGGCTCGGGAGGCTACACCTTC
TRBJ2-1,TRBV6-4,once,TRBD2,CASSDSPSGSQSYNEQFF,TGTGCCAGCAGTGACTCCCCTAGCGGGTCCCAGTCCTACAATGAGCAGTTCTTC
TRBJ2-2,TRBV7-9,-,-,CASSRVGTGELFF,TGTGCCAGCAGCCGGGTGGGGACCGGGGAGCTGTTTTTT
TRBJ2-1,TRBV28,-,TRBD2,CASRAGGPMVNEQFF,TGTGCCAGCAGAGCGGGGGGGCCTATGGTCAATGAGCAGTTCTTC
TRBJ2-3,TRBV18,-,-,CASSPTGSTDTQYF,TGTGCCAGCTCACCGACTGGCAGCACAGATACGCAGTATTTT
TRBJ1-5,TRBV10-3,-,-,CAIRDHGGPNQPQHF,TGTGCCATCAGGGACCACGGGGGGCCTAATCAGCCCCAGCATTTT
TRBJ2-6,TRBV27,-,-,CASSFAGDLSGANVLTF,TGTGCCAGCAGTTTTGCTGGGGACCTCTCTGGGGCCAACGTCCTGACTTTC
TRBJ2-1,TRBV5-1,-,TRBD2,CASSPGLAGTRISYNEQFF,TGCGCCAGCAGCCCGGGACTAGCGGGGACCCGGATATCCTACAATGAGCAGTTCTTC
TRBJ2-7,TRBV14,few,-,CASSQNRQGGYEQYF,TGTGCCAGCAGCCAAAATCGGCAGGGGGGATACGAGCAGTACTTC
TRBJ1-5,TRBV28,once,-,CASSLMRTGLNQPQHF,TGTGCCAGCAGTTTAATGCGCACGGGCCTCAATCAGCCCCAGCATTTT
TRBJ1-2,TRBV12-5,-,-,CASGFWGSYGYTF,TGTGCTAGTGGTTTCTGGGGCTCCTATGGCTACACCTTC
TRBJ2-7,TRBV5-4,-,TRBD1,CASSPWTGTDEQYF,TGTGCCAGCAGCCCGTGGACAGGGACGGACGAGCAGTACTTC
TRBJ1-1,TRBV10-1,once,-,CASSESRGLNTEAFF,TGCGCCAGCAGTGAGTCGAGGGGTCTGAACACTGAAGCTTTCTTT
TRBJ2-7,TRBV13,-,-,CASSSGTGAYEQYF,TGTGCCAGCAGCTCCGGGACTGGGGCCTACGAGCAGTACTTC
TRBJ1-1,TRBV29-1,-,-,CSAQGTRNTEAFF,TGCAGCGCCCAAGGGACTCGGAACACTGAAGCTTTCTTT
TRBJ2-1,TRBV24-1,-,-,CATSDPGNEQFF,TGTGCCACCAGTGATCCGGGGAATGAGCAGTTCTTC
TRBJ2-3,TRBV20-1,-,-,CSHLGTDTQYF,TGCAGTCACTTAGGAACGGATACGCAGTATTTT
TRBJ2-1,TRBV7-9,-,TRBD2,CASNPWEGAGEYNEQFF,TGTGCCAGCAACCCTTGGGAGGGAGCGGGGGAGTACAATGAGCAGTTCTTC
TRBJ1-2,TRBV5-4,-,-,CASSFGQGGYGYTF,TGTGCCAGCAGCTTTGGGCAGGGAGGCTATGGCTACACCTTC
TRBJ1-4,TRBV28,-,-,CASSLWGDNEKLFF,TGTGCCAGCAGTTTATGGGGGGATAATGAAAAACTGTTTTTT
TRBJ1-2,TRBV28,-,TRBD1,CASLPTGHYGYTF,TGTGCCAGCCTGCCGACAGGGCACTATGGCTACACCTTC
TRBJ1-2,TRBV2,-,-,CASSEYGYTF,TGTGCCAGCAGTGAATATGGCTACACCTTC
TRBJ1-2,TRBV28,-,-,CASTLGPGNYGYTF,TGTGCCAGCACCTTAGGGCCGGGGAACTATGGCTACACCTTC
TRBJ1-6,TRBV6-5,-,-,CASKEPDTNSPLHF,TGTGCCAGCAAAGAACCGGACACTAATTCACCCCTCCACTTT
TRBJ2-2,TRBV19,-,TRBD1,CASSIGQGIGNTGELFF,TGTGCCAGTAGTATAGGACAGGGGATTGGTAACACCGGGGAGCTGTTTTTT
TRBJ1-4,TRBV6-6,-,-,CASSYFGGPVKF,TGTGCCAGCAGTTACTTCGGAGGGCCGGTTAAGTTT
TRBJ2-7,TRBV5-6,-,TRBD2,CASSLLDRGGLTFAEQYF,TGTGCCAGCAGCTTGCTCGACCGGGGGGGCCTGACGTTCGCCGAGCAGTACTTC
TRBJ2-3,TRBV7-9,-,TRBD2,CASSLGRSSGVTDTQYF,TGTGCCAGCAGCTTAGGACGGTCTAGCGGGGTCACAGATACGCAGTATTTT
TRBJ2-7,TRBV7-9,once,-,CASSWTQGFDEQYF,TGTGCCAGCAGCTGGACCCAGGGGTTCGACGAGCAGTACTTC
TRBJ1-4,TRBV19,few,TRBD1,CASSGRQGAAHEKLFF,TGTGCCAGTAGTGGCAGACAGGGGGCGGCTCATGAAAAACTGTTTTTT
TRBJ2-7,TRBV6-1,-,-,CASSEAQRTEQYF,TGTGCCAGCAGTGAGGCCCAGCGAACCGAGCAGTACTTC
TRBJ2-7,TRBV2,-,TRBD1,CASSAKNLQGSNF,TGTGCCAGCAGCGCCAAAAATCTACAGGGGTCAAACTTC
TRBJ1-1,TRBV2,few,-,CASSEEGNWREAFF,TGTGCCAGCAGTGAAGAGGGCAACTGGAGAGAAGCTTTCTTT
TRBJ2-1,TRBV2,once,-,CASKSGASNEQFF,TGTGCCAGCAAAAGTGGGGCGAGCAATGAGCAGTTCTTC
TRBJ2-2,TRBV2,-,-,CASKGDSDTGELFF,TGTGCCAGCAAGGGGGACTCCGACACCGGGGAGCTGTTTTTT
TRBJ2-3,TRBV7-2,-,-,CASSLGHSTDTQYF,TGTGCCAGCAGCTTGGGACATTCCACAGATACGCAGTATTTT
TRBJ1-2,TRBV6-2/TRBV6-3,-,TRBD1,CASSFTRGSGGYTF,TGTGCCAGCAGTTTTACCAGGGGGAGTGGTGGCTACACCTTC
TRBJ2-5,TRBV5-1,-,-,CASSVGPGQETQYF,TGCGCCAGCAGCGTGGGACCGGGACAAGAGACCCAGTACTTC
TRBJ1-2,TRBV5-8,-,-,CASSLASYGYTF,TGTGCCAGCAGCTTAGCATCGTATGGCTACACCTTC
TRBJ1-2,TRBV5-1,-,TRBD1,CASQAGGTAENYGYTF,TGCGCCAGCCAAGCAGGGGGGACGGCCGAGAACTATGGCTACACCTTC
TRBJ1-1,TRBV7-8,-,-,CASSLGPGRDTEAFF,TGTGCCAGCAGCTTGGGTCCGGGAAGAGACACTGAAGCTTTCTTT
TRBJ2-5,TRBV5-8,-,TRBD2,CASRRGLAGTQETQYF,TGTGCCAGCAGGAGAGGACTAGCGGGGACCCAAGAGACCCAGTACTTC
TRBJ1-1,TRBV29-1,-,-,CSVTFNTEAFF,TGCAGCGTTACTTTCAACACTGAAGCTTTCTTT
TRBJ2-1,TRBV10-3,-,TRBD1,CAISDNRGKDNEQFF,TGTGCCATCAGTGATAACAGGGGTAAAGACAATGAGCAGTTCTTC
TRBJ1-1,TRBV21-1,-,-,CASSNRRGRFGSTEAFF,TGTGCCAGCAGCAATAGGAGGGGGCGTTTTGGAAGCACTGAAGCTTTCTTT
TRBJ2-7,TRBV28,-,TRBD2,CASSLWRRGGSYEQYF,TGTGCCAGCAGTTTATGGCGTCGGGGGGGCTCCTACGAGCAGTACTTC
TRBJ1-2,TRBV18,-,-,CASSQTVDYGYTF,TGTGCCAGCTCACAAACTGTTGACTATGGCTACACCTTC
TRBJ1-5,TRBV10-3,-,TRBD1,CAISEDRVYQPQHF,TGTGCCATCAGTGAGGACAGGGTTTATCAGCCCCAGCATTTT
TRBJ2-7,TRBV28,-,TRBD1,CASSRPRQGDYEQYF,TGTGCCAGCAGTCGCCCGCGACAGGGGGACTACGAGCAGTACTTC